The 25 T cell receptor beta chains listed next were all sequenced from one sample in a study of blood T cell repertoires in COVID-19. TCRdb keeps only in-frame clones here, not all; method: immunoSEQ multiplex PCR. The sample includes 200,000 to 300,000 clones, over 80% of them seen just once. The sample consisted of peripheral blood. All receptors derive from a man aged 40-55 years with acute or convalescent COVID-19.

The chain carries TRBV12-3 or TRBV12-4 and TRBJ1-1; perhaps TRBD1 as D (5 bases). The length of the CDR3 is 11 residues. Trimming shortened V by 4 bases and J by 10 bases, and 10 bases separated the two germline ends. The CDR3 nucleotides read TGTGCCAGCAGTTCGCAAAGGGGAGCTTTCTTT. It is translated as CASSSQRGAFF.

Written as DNA, the CDR3 is TGTGCCAGTAGTGGACGACTAGCGGGAGAGGTAGATACGCAGTATTTT. Its protein is CASSGRLAGEVDTQYF. The chain couples TRBV19 to TRBJ2-3, with TRBD2 identical over 12 bases. After removal of 5 bases from V and 5 bases from J, the junction contained 8 bases not matched to a gene. The length of the CDR3 is 16 residues. CDR1 LNHDA and CDR2 SQIVND come from the germline V gene (reference sequence).

The rearrangement links TRBV30 to TRBJ2-1; D is unresolved. V was trimmed by 8 bases and J by 0 bases, leaving 5 bases between them. The CDR3 is 11 residues long. The germline V gene encodes CDR1 GTSNPN and CDR2 SVGIG (reference sequence). CDR3 in amino acids: CAASSYNEQFF. The CDR3 nucleotides are TGTGCCGCGAGCTCCTACAATGAGCAGTTCTTC.

The J gene is TRBJ2-1, the V gene TRBV2; D remains ambiguous. Trimming removed 6 bases from V and 8 bases from J, with 23 bases in between. The V gene's germline CDR1 is SNHLY and CDR2 FYNNEI. The CDR3 has 16 residues. DNA for the CDR3: TGTGCCAGCAGAGAGATCGGCAGTAGGAGTAAGCATGAGCAGTTCTTC. This codes for CASREIGSRSKHEQFF.

This sequence joins TRBV11-2 and TRBJ2-7; D not resolved. The CDR3 consists of 14 residues. Trimming took off 0 bases at V and 8 bases at J, with 14 bases between the two ends. In germline, CDR1 is SGHAT, CDR2 FQNNGV. The CDR3 DNA follows: TGTGCCAGCAGCTTAGAACGGGTGGCAAGCAAGCAGTACTTC. Translation: CASSLERVASKQYF.

V and J are TRBV2 and TRBJ1-6, with D tentatively TRBD1 (6 bases). Germline V gives CDR1 SNHLY, CDR2 FYNNEI. This CDR3 is built from 14 residues. Trimming took 5 bases from V and 4 from J, leaving 9 bases between them. CDR3 protein: CASSSGQYNSPLHF. The CDR3 coding sequence is TGTGCCAGCAGTTCAGGACAGTATAATTCACCCCTCCACTTT.

The chain couples TRBV7-2 to TRBJ1-1; D call uncertain. This CDR3 region has 14 residues. Trimming left V 2 bases short and J 1 base short, with 8 bases between. Germline values: CDR1 SGHTA, CDR2 FQGNSA. CDR3 residues: CASSLIGQNTEAFF. The CDR3, as DNA: TGTGCCAGCAGCTTAATTGGGCAGAACACTGAAGCTTTCTTT.

This chain connects TRBV5-4 to TRBJ2-7, with 8 bases fitting TRBD2. The CDR3 covers 13 residues. V lost 4 bases and J lost 7; bases outside the gene matches: 7. CDR1 and CDR2 (germline): SGHNT, YYREEE (reference sequence). CDR3 residues: CASSKASGWEQYF. The CDR3 DNA follows: TGTGCCAGCAGCAAGGCTAGCGGGTGGGAGCAGTACTTC. Filled out from reference TRBV5-4 and TRBJ2-7, the complete variable domain reads ETGVTQSPTHLIKTRGQQVTLRCSSQSGHNTVSWYQQALGQGPQFIFQYYREEENGRGNFPPRFSGLQFPNYSSELNVNALELDDSALYLCASSKASGWEQYFGPGTRLTVT.

As DNA, the CDR3 is TGTGCCAGCAGCTCAATGCTGACAGGTACAAATTCACCCCTCCACTTT. It encodes CASSSMLTGTNSPLHF. The genes are TRBV7-9 and TRBJ1-6, with a weak D call TRBD1 (6 bases). This CDR3 is built from 16 residues. V lost 4 bases and J 7 bases, leaving 17 bases between the germline ends. Germline lookup yields CDR1 SEHNR and CDR2 FQNEAQ (reference sequence).

This clone was detected only a few times. The V gene is TRBV6-5, the J gene TRBJ2-2; 7 bases map to TRBD1. The V and J ends lost 2 bases and 2 bases, in that order; junction bases with no gene match: 5. Germline-derived CDR1 and CDR2 are MNHEY and SVGAGI. The CDR3 runs to 16 residues. CDR3 sequence reads: CASSYAGTANTGELFF. CDR3 coding DNA: TGTGCCAGCAGTTACGCCGGGACAGCCAACACCGGGGAGCTGTTTTTT.

The chain links TRBV14 to TRBJ2-1; 9 nucleotides match TRBD1. Germline CDR1 reads SGHDN; CDR2 reads FVKESK. The J segment lost 9 bases and the V segment lost 9 bases, leaving 9 bases of the junction unmatched. The CDR3 has 13 residues. CDR3: CARPGQGPSEQFF. Written as DNA, the CDR3 is TGTGCCAGACCTGGACAGGGGCCGAGTGAGCAGTTCTTC.

The chain carries TRBV18 and TRBJ2-5, with a tentative D call TRBD1 (5 bases). V was trimmed by 3 bases and J by 2 bases, leaving 10 bases between them. CDR1 and CDR2 from the germline V gene are KGHSH and LQKENI. There are 14 residues in the CDR3. The CDR3 reads CASSPGAQQETQYF. CDR3 in DNA: TGTGCCAGCTCACCTGGGGCACAACAAGAGACCCAGTACTTC. Complete variable domain (other parts from reference TRBV18 and TRBJ2-5): NAGVMQNPRHLVRRRGQEARLRCSPMKGHSHVYWYRQLPEEGLKFMVYLQKENIIDESGMPKERFSAEFPKEGPSILRIQQVVRGDSAAYFCASSPGAQQETQYFGPGTRLLVL.

The chain is built from TRBV7-9 and TRBJ1-3; D uncertain. V dropped 5 bases and J dropped 0 bases, with 11 bases sitting between them. The CDR3 has 15 amino acids. CDR1 and CDR2 from the germline V gene are SEHNR and FQNEAQ (reference sequence). The CDR3 DNA is TGTGCCAGCAGCGCCGGAGGCTACTCTGGAAACACCATATATTTT. Protein: CASSAGGYSGNTIYF.

The chain employs TRBV19 and TRBJ2-3; D is unresolved. V gave up 0 bases and J gave up 3 bases, with 4 bases separating them. CDR3 length: 13 residues. Germline V gene sequence: CDR1 LNHDA, CDR2 SQIVND (reference sequence). The CDR3 DNA is TGTGCCAGTAGTATAGATGAGACAGATACGCAGTATTTT. Translated: CASSIDETDTQYF.

The V call is TRBV18, the J call TRBJ2-2; the D gene is possibly TRBD2 (5 bases). The germline CDR1 and CDR2 sequences are KGHSH and LQKENI. Trimming removed 5 bases from V and 3 bases from J, with 13 bases in between. The CDR3 is 15 residues long. This CDR3 reads CASSSPSRDTGELFF. The CDR3 coding sequence is TGTGCCAGCTCATCGCCTAGCAGAGACACCGGGGAGCTGTTTTTT.

The chain recombines TRBV4-1 with TRBJ2-5, with TRBD2 as a possible D gene (7 bases). V was shortened by 3 bases and J by 7 bases, with 21 bases between the two germline ends. The CDR3 length is 16 residues. Germline lookup yields CDR1 MGHRA and CDR2 YSYEKL. The CDR3 DNA follows: TGCGCCAGCAGCCACGGAGGTAGTGGGGGCGGGGGGACCCAGTACTTC. Translated, it gives CASSHGGSGGGGTQYF.

As concerns this clone: Other DNA sequences in this sample translate to the same CDR3. The genes are TRBV18 and TRBJ1-5, with a possible D match to TRBD1 (5 bases). CDR1 and CDR2 (germline): KGHSH, LQKENI. V was pared by 1 base and J by 1 base, with 8 bases between. The CDR3 runs to 15 residues. The CDR3 nucleotides read TGTGCCAGCTCACCACAGGAGGGGAGCAATCAGCCCCAGCATTTT. Translation gives CASSPQEGSNQPQHF.

V gene TRBV27 combines with J gene TRBJ2-1, with D possibly matching TRBD2 (5 bases). Trimming stripped 8 bases from V and 5 bases from J, with 19 bases between. This CDR3 has 15 residues. Looked up from germline, CDR1 is MNHEY and CDR2 is SMNVEV (reference sequence). The CDR3 sequence: CASPSGSWPDNEQFF. For the CDR3, the DNA is TGTGCCAGCCCTTCGGGGTCGTGGCCGGACAATGAGCAGTTCTTC.

The chain employs TRBV3-1 (or the pseudogene TRBV3-2) and TRBJ1-2; 8 bases agree with TRBD1. V lost 4 bases to trimming and J lost 0 bases; unmatched junction nucleotides: 4. The germline V gene encodes CDR1 LGHDT and CDR2 YNNKEL (reference sequence). This CDR3 comprises 15 residues. In DNA, the CDR3 is TGTGCCAGCAGCCGTCGGACAGGGCCTAACTATGGCTACACCTTC. Translated, it gives CASSRRTGPNYGYTF.

For this clone: The same CDR3 can be traced to other DNA sequences in this sample. DNA for the CDR3: TGTGCCAGCAGCTTAGGGACTAGCGGTTCCTACGAGCAGTACTTC. Its protein is CASSLGTSGSYEQYF. The rearrangement links TRBV7-2 to TRBJ2-7, with 10 bases identical to TRBD2. V lost 1 base, J lost 1 base, and 1 base stayed unmatched. The germline V gene encodes CDR1 SGHTA and CDR2 FQGNSA. This CDR3 comprises 15 residues.

The chain is built from TRBV6-5 and TRBJ1-1; TRBD1 is a possible D gene (6 bases). The CDR3 runs to 16 residues. Looked up from germline, CDR1 is MNHEY and CDR2 is SVGAGI. Deletions cut 2 bases from V and 0 bases from J, with 13 bases between. The CDR3 nucleotides read TGTGCCAGCAGTTACGAATCCGGGACATTGAACACTGAAGCTTTCTTT. Encoded protein: CASSYESGTLNTEAFF.

The chain couples TRBV4-2 to TRBJ2-2; 13 bases align to TRBD2. Germline lookup yields CDR1 LGHNA and CDR2 YNFKEQ. CDR3 length: 17 residues. J gave up 4 bases and V 3 bases, and 5 bases lay outside the gene matches. The CDR3: CASSHEGLAGTTGELFF. The CDR3 DNA reads as TGTGCCAGCAGCCACGAGGGACTAGCGGGAACCACCGGGGAGCTGTTTTTT.

The genes are TRBV25-1 and TRBJ2-7; perhaps TRBD1 as D (5 bases). The CDR3 has 16 residues. CDR1 and CDR2 (germline): MGHDK, SYGVNS. V was pared by 3 bases and J by 0 bases, with 15 bases between. CDR3 residues: CASSDLYGASSYEQYF. CDR3 bases: TGTGCCAGCAGTGACCTTTATGGGGCGAGCTCCTACGAGCAGTACTTC.

This chain connects TRBV28 to TRBJ2-3; 13 positions match TRBD2. V shed 6 bases and J 0 bases; nucleotides not matched to a gene: 9. The CDR3 extends over 18 amino acids. The germline V gene encodes CDR1 MDHEN and CDR2 SYDVKM. The CDR3 DNA reads as TGTGCCAGCAGCTTACCGGGGACTAGCGGGACTAGCACAGATACGCAGTATTTT. It encodes CASSLPGTSGTSTDTQYF.

The V gene is TRBV7-9, the J gene TRBJ2-6; D unresolved. The CDR3 runs to 17 residues. Per germline, CDR1 SEHNR and CDR2 FQNEAQ (reference sequence). V was cut by 7 bases and J by 0 bases, with 16 bases left in between. Written as DNA, the CDR3 is TGTGCCAGCAAGTTTGAGGTCCTCTACTCTGGGGCCAACGTCCTGACTTTC. It is translated as CASKFEVLYSGANVLTF. The full variable domain, in which reference TRBV7-9 and TRBJ2-6 provide the parts outside the CDR3, is DTGVSQNPRHKITKRGQNVTFRCDPISEHNRLYWYRQTLGQGPEFLTYFQNEAQLEKSRLLSDRFSAERPKGSFSTLEIQRTEQGDSAMYLCASKFEVLYSGANVLTFGAGSRLTVL.